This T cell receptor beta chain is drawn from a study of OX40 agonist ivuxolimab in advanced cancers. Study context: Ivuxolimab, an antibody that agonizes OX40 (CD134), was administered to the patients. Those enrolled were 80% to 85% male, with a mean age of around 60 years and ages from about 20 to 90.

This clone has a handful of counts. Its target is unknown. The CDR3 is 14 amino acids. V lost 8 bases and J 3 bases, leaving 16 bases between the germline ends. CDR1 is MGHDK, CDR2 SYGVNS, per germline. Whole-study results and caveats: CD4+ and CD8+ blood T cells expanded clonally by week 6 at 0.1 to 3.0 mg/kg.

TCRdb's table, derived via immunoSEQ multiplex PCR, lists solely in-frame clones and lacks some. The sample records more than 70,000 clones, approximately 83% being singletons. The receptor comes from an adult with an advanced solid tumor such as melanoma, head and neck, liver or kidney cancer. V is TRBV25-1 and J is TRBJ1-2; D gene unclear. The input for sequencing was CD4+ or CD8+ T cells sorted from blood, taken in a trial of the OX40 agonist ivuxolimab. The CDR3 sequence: CASAKGGQDYGYTF. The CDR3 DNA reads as TGTGCCAGCGCCAAGGGTGGGCAGGACTATGGCTACACCTTC.